This T cell receptor beta chain stems from a study of cytomegalovirus exposure and HLA in healthy donors. Overall study findings and caveats: The authors confirmed in vitro that a few CMV-associated chains were specific for CMV antigens.

Sequencing was performed with immunoSEQ multiplex PCR; in TCRdb, only in-frame clones are kept and a portion is missing. Altogether 220,000 or so clones are present, around four fifths being singletons, with the ten largest covering roughly an eighth. This clone was counted a few times. Its specificity is unknown. CDR3 length: 15 residues. Germline-derived CDR1 and CDR2 are SGHTA and FQGNSA. Trimming took 2 bases from V and 9 from J; bases not matched to a gene: 6. The receptor comes from a woman in her thirties in good health and CMV-seropositive. V gene TRBV7-2 combines with J gene TRBJ2-2, with TRBD1 identical over 10 bases. Sequenced sample: PBMCs. Here the CDR3 reads CASSLKGQGSRELFF. The CDR3 DNA reads as TGTGCCAGCAGCTTAAAGGGACAGGGGAGCCGGGAGCTGTTTTTT.